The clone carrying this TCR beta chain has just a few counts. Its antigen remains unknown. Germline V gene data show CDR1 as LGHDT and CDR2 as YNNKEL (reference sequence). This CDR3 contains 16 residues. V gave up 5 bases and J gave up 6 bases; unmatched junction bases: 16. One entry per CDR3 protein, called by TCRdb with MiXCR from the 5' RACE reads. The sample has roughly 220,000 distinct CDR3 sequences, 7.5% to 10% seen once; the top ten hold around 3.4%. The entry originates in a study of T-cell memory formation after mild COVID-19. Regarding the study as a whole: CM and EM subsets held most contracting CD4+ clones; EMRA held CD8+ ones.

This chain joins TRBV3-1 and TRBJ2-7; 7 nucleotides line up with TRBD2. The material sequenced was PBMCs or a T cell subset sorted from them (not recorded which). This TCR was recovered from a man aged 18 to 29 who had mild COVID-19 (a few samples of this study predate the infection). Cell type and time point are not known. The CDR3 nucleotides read TGTGCCAGCAGCATACGACTAGCCCCAGTTACTTCCGAGCAGTACTTC. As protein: CASSIRLAPVTSEQYF.